The source of this TCR beta chain is a study of T cells in Graves' hyperthyroidism and ophthalmopathy. Many counts were recorded for this clonotype. As yet, its antigen is unknown. The junction had 4 bases not matched to a gene; V was cut back by 1 base and J by 3 bases. The CDR3 is 15 residues long. Germline values: CDR1 SGHNT, CDR2 YYREEE (reference sequence). General study findings and limits: With a median lead of around 6.7 months before onset, the model predicted ophthalmopathy. Also found in blood were most expanded thyroid clonotypes above 0.001.

Using RNA transcripts as the source, TCR beta CDR3 regions were amplified. Carried out on the TCR CDR3, a first-round RT-PCR used the HTBI primer set. Each CDR3 protein gets one entry after TCRdb re-called the multiplex PCR reads with MiXCR. This sample carries some 460,000 distinct CDR3 sequences, around a sixth of them seen once, and the ten largest clones take almost 8%. The sequence came from a woman between 18 and 29 years old with Graves' hyperthyroidism. Sequencing was performed on blood. The chain is built from TRBV5-4 and TRBJ2-7, with TRBD1 matching over 10 bases. This CDR3 is CASSLFGTGDYEQYF. In DNA, the CDR3 is TGTGCCAGCAGCTTGTTTGGGACAGGGGACTACGAGCAGTACTTC. Full variable domain (missing parts from reference TRBV5-4 and TRBJ2-7): ETGVTQSPTHLIKTRGQQVTLRCSSQSGHNTVSWYQQALGQGPQFIFQYYREEENGRGNFPPRFSGLQFPNYSSELNVNALELDDSALYLCASSLFGTGDYEQYFGPGTRLTVT.